Below, 31 T cell receptor beta chains from the same sample are listed, as sequenced in a study of T cells in tuberculosis (dated by TCRdb to the late 2010s). Libraries were built with the immunoSEQ multiplex PCR assay. TCRdb's version of the immuneACCESS table is confined to in-frame rearrangements and falls short of the full clone set. An unresolved V gene accounts for under half of the shortfall where checked; the remainder is of unknown origin. This sample gives fewer than 40,000 clones in total; about 95% of them show up just once. 2% to 2.5% of the sample is in the top ten clones. Sequenced material: PBMCs. All receptors come from a donor aged 10-29 years with latent tuberculosis or without tuberculosis infection.

The V call is TRBV4-1, the J call TRBJ2-1; unclear D gene. The CDR3 has 15 amino acids. Per germline, CDR1 MGHRA and CDR2 YSYEKL. Between the trimmed V and J ends, which lost 3 bases and 0 bases, there was a span of 9 bases. CDR3 amino acids: CASSQGFSSYNEQFF. In DNA form, the CDR3 reads TGCGCCAGCAGCCAGGGCTTTAGCTCCTACAATGAGCAGTTCTTC.

The chain is built from TRBV2 and TRBJ2-1, with a possible D match to TRBD2 (6 bases). Trimming removed 5 bases from V and 3 bases from J, with 8 bases in between. The CDR3 contains 13 residues. Germline CDR1 SNHLY, CDR2 FYNNEI. CDR3 protein: CASSWTNYNEQFF. The CDR3 DNA sequence: TGTGCCAGCAGTTGGACTAACTACAATGAGCAGTTCTTC.

The V call is TRBV6-5, the J call TRBJ1-2; TRBD1 matches 7 bases. The germline V gene encodes CDR1 MNHEY and CDR2 SVGAGI. With V trimmed by 4 bases and J by 3 bases, 11 bases remained unmatched. The CDR3 contains 16 residues. CDR3 sequence: CASSFLRTGLDYGYTF. The CDR3 DNA reads TGTGCCAGCAGTTTTCTCCGGACAGGTTTAGACTATGGCTACACCTTC.

The chain joins TRBV29-1 to TRBJ2-5, with 10 bases that match TRBD1. Germline CDR1 reads SQVTM; CDR2 reads ANQGSEA. V lost 8 bases and J lost 5; bases outside the gene matches: 11. The CDR3 totals 14 residues. Here the CDR3 reads CSFHRDRGRETQYF. Written as DNA, the CDR3 is TGCAGCTTCCACCGGGACAGGGGACGGGAGACCCAGTACTTC.

This chain links TRBV4-1 with TRBJ1-2, with D unclear. The CDR3 has 13 amino acids. The V gene's germline CDR1 is MGHRA and CDR2 YSYEKL. Deletions cut 3 bases from V and 4 bases from J, with 9 bases between. In DNA, the CDR3 is TGCGCCAGCAGCCACCCAGACATCTATGGCTACACCTTC. This encodes CASSHPDIYGYTF.

This chain joins TRBV5-1 and TRBJ2-5; 7 bases align to TRBD2. This CDR3 spans 16 amino acids. Germline CDR1 reads SGHRS; CDR2 reads YFSETQ. Losses at the gene ends were 7 bases for V and 5 bases for J; bases not matched to a gene: 17. CDR3 sequence (DNA): TGCGCCAGCCGCTCCCAGGCCGGACTAGTCGGTGAGACCCAGTACTTC. This gives the protein CASRSQAGLVGETQYF.

The rearrangement joins TRBV27 to TRBJ2-1, with 10 bases matching TRBD2. The CDR3 totals 14 residues. Germline V gives CDR1 MNHEY, CDR2 SMNVEV (reference sequence). The J segment lost 6 bases and the V segment lost 6 bases, leaving 5 bases of the junction unmatched. Here the CDR3 reads CASSPSGGGNEQFF. CDR3 nucleotides: TGTGCCAGCAGCCCTAGCGGGGGTGGCAATGAGCAGTTCTTC.

The chain combines TRBV7-3 with TRBJ2-6, with 7 nucleotides matching TRBD1. The CDR3 totals 18 residues. The germline gives CDR1 SGHTA, CDR2 FQGTGA. V gave up 3 bases and J gave up 0 bases; unmatched junction bases: 8. The CDR3 DNA follows: TGTGCCAGCAGCTTTGGTAGGGACAGCTTCTCTGGGGCCAACGTCCTGACTTTC. Its protein is CASSFGRDSFSGANVLTF.

This chain joins TRBV7-2 and TRBJ2-1; D perhaps matches TRBD1 (6 bases). Looked up from germline, CDR1 is SGHTA and CDR2 is FQGNSA. The germline V and J ends were trimmed by 7 bases and 7 bases, with 26 bases remaining between them. This CDR3 has 17 amino acids. The CDR3 DNA is TGTGCCAGCACCGAGGGGGACGGGCGCCATATACGTAATGAGCAGTTCTTC. It specifies CASTEGDGRHIRNEQFF.

The V and J genes are TRBV15 and TRBJ2-1, with TRBD2 as a possible D gene (5 bases). Trimming left V 1 base short and J 7 bases short, with 14 bases between. The CDR3 sequence is 15 residues long. Germline-derived CDR1 and CDR2 are LNHNV and YYDKDF (reference sequence). The DNA for the CDR3 is TGTGCCACCAGCAGAGTGTCCGGAGGTAGAAATGAGCAGTTCTTC. Protein: CATSRVSGGRNEQFF.

V usage is TRBV14 and J usage is TRBJ2-7; 9 bases match TRBD1. CDR3 size: 16 residues. Germline values: CDR1 SGHDN, CDR2 FVKESK. The trim removed 3 bases at V and 6 bases at J, leaving 12 bases unmatched. CDR3 residues: CASSHRTGGQGFEQYF. CDR3 bases: TGTGCCAGCAGCCACCGGACGGGGGGACAGGGCTTCGAGCAGTACTTC.

The chain is built from TRBV15 and TRBJ1-2; D remains unclear. This CDR3 spans 13 amino acids. The V and J ends lost 1 base and 2 bases respectively, with 5 bases between them. Looked up from germline, CDR1 is LNHNV and CDR2 is YYDKDF (reference sequence). DNA of the CDR3: TGTGCCACCAGCAGAGGGGAGAACTATGGCTACACCTTC. Translation gives CATSRGENYGYTF.

The V and J genes are TRBV20-1 and TRBJ2-1; D remains unclear. Trimming shortened V by 3 bases and J by 10 bases, and 10 bases separated the two germline ends. Germline CDR1 and CDR2: DFQATT and SNEGSKA (reference sequence). The length of the CDR3 is 11 residues. CDR3 sequence: CSARPVGEQFF. CDR3 bases: TGCAGTGCTAGGCCGGTCGGGGAGCAGTTCTTC.

The J gene is TRBJ2-1, the V gene TRBV27; 8 nucleotides match TRBD1. The CDR3 runs 13 residues. CDR1 and CDR2 from the germline V gene are MNHEY and SMNVEV (reference sequence). Unmatched junction bases numbered 10, after V lost 10 bases and J lost 8 bases. The CDR3: CATQRQGSYEQFF. The CDR3 DNA follows: TGTGCCACCCAGAGACAGGGGAGCTATGAGCAGTTCTTC.

The genes are TRBV27 and TRBJ1-6; D possibly corresponds to TRBD1 (5 bases). The CDR3 is 14 residues long. Trimming stripped 3 bases from V and 6 bases from J, with 9 bases between. Looked up from germline, CDR1 is MNHEY and CDR2 is SMNVEV (reference sequence). CDR3 protein: CASSFRQPNSPLHF. The DNA for the CDR3 is TGTGCCAGCAGTTTTAGACAGCCTAATTCACCCCTCCACTTT.

The chain recombines TRBV10-3 with TRBJ2-5, with 8 bases identical to TRBD2. V dropped 7 bases and J dropped 5; count of bases not matched to a gene: 6. The CDR3 loop spans 13 amino acids. CDR1 ENHRY and CDR2 SYGVKD come from the germline V gene. CDR3 bases: TGTGCCATCACCAGGGGACTAGGGGAGACCCAGTACTTC. Translating it yields CAITRGLGETQYF.

The V and J genes are TRBV5-4 and TRBJ2-3; D ambiguous. This CDR3 is 14 amino acids long. CDR1 is SGHNT and CDR2 is YYREEE in the germline V gene (reference sequence). Deletions cut 4 bases from V and 1 base from J, with 10 bases between. Written as DNA, the CDR3 is TGTGCCAGCAGCGTGAGGAGCGGCACAGATACGCAGTATTTT. The encoded protein is CASSVRSGTDTQYF.

The chain joins TRBV6-5 to TRBJ1-3; D call uncertain. Germline V CDR1 and CDR2: MNHEY, SVGAGI. The CDR3 extends over 12 amino acids. Deletions cut 7 bases from V and 2 bases from J, with 6 bases between. Here the CDR3 DNA reads TGTGCCAGCATCGGGGCTGGAAACACCATATATTTT. It specifies CASIGAGNTIYF.

This rearrangement joins TRBV4-1 to TRBJ2-7; perhaps TRBD1 as D (6 bases). The germline V and J ends were trimmed by 5 bases and 5 bases, with 19 bases remaining between them. There are 15 residues in the CDR3. Germline V gene lookup returns CDR1 MGHRA and CDR2 YSYEKL. In DNA form, the CDR3 reads TGCGCCAGCAGCTTGCGACTCGAGGGGGACCACGAGCAGTACTTC. Protein sequence: CASSLRLEGDHEQYF.

The chain joins TRBV7-6 to TRBJ1-4, with TRBD1 as a possible D gene (6 bases). Trimming left V 0 bases short and J 4 bases short, with 9 bases between. The CDR3 sequence is 15 residues long. The germline V gene encodes CDR1 SGHVS and CDR2 FNYEAQ. CDR3 in DNA: TGTGCCAGCAGCTTAGCGGACAGCTATAATGAAAAACTGTTTTTT. This encodes CASSLADSYNEKLFF.

In DNA form, the CDR3 reads TGCGCCAGCAGCACTACTAATGAAAAACTGTTTTTT. It specifies CASSTTNEKLFF. V and J are TRBV5-1 and TRBJ1-4; D is unresolved. Germline V CDR1 and CDR2: SGHRS, YFSETQ. This CDR3 spans 12 amino acids. Between the trimmed V and J ends, which lost 4 bases and 2 bases, there was a span of 3 bases.

The J gene is TRBJ2-5, the V gene TRBV6-1, with TRBD1 matching over 8 bases. The ends lost 7 bases at V and 2 bases at J; junction bases unmatched: 3. The CDR3 length is 13 residues. Germline CDR1 reads MNHNS; CDR2 reads SASEGT. CDR3 bases: TGTGCCAGCACTAGGGACAGGCAAGAGACCCAGTACTTC. Residues: CASTRDRQETQYF.

The V call is TRBV5-1, the J call TRBJ2-7, with a weak D call TRBD2 (5 bases). In germline, CDR1 is SGHRS, CDR2 YFSETQ. The CDR3 extends over 12 amino acids. The V gene lost 0 bases and the J gene lost 6 bases, with 7 bases spanning the gap. CDR3 sequence (DNA): TGCGCCAGCAGCTTGGGAGGGTCCGAGCAGTACTTC. Protein sequence: CASSLGGSEQYF.

V usage is TRBV29-1 and J usage is TRBJ1-1; no reliable D call. The CDR3 consists of 12 residues. The V end lost 0 bases, the J end lost 10 bases, and 12 bases lay between the germline ends. Germline-derived CDR1 and CDR2 are SQVTM and ANQGSEA. The CDR3 here is CSVEDGVAGAFF. The CDR3 nucleotides read TGCAGCGTTGAAGATGGGGTGGCGGGAGCTTTCTTT. Complete variable domain (other parts from reference TRBV29-1 and TRBJ1-1): SAVISQKPSRDICQRGTSLTIQCQVDSQVTMMFWYRQQPGQSLTLIATANQGSEATYESGFVIDKFPISRPNLTFSTLTVSNMSPEDSSIYLCSVEDGVAGAFFGQGTRLTVV.

The CDR3: CASSFSGGATDTQYF. The CDR3 DNA sequence: TGTGCCAGCAGCTTTAGCGGGGGGGCCACAGATACGCAGTATTTT. The gene calls are TRBV7-3 and TRBJ2-3, with 11 nucleotides matching TRBD2. The trim removed 3 bases at V and 2 bases at J, leaving 1 base unmatched. The CDR3 extends over 15 amino acids. Germline values: CDR1 SGHTA, CDR2 FQGTGA.

The rearrangement joins TRBV5-1 to TRBJ1-1, with 9 bases identical to TRBD1. With 4 bases clipped from V and 0 bases from J, the junction kept 7 bases outside the gene matches. CDR1 and CDR2 (germline): SGHRS, YFSETQ. There are 16 residues in the CDR3. For the CDR3, the DNA is TGCGCCAGCAGCCCCGGGACAGGGTTGGTGAACACTGAAGCTTTCTTT. Protein product: CASSPGTGLVNTEAFF.

This chain joins TRBV4-3 and TRBJ1-2, with TRBD1 identical over 8 bases. Germline V gene lookup returns CDR1 LGHNA and CDR2 YSLEER. This CDR3 region has 14 residues. The ends lost 1 base at V and 8 bases at J; junction bases unmatched: 6. The CDR3 nucleotides are TGCGCCAGCAGCCAAGCTAGACAGGGGATGGGCTACACCTTC. Translated: CASSQARQGMGYTF.

This chain connects TRBV5-1 to TRBJ2-3; TRBD1 aligns across 10 bases. From germline, CDR1 is SGHRS and CDR2 YFSETQ. The trim removed 1 base at V and 3 bases at J, leaving 5 bases unmatched. The length of the CDR3 is 16 residues. CDR3 nucleotides: TGCGCCAGCAGCTTGCCGAGGACAGGGGGTACAGATACGCAGTATTTT. It specifies CASSLPRTGGTDTQYF.

The chain carries TRBV4-3 and TRBJ2-7; TRBD2 aligns across 10 bases. The V segment lost 4 bases and the J segment 5 bases; nucleotides outside the gene matches: 5. The CDR3 extends over 14 amino acids. From germline, CDR1 is LGHNA and CDR2 YSLEER. The CDR3 protein is CASSPGTSGDEQYF. The CDR3 DNA reads TGCGCCAGCAGCCCGGGAACTAGCGGGGACGAGCAGTACTTC.

V and J are TRBV5-1 and TRBJ2-5; TRBD2 is a possible D gene (5 bases). The CDR3 is 13 residues long. With 7 bases removed from V and 5 bases from J, the gap between germline ends came to 15 bases. CDR1 and CDR2 (germline): SGHRS, YFSETQ. CDR3 nucleotide sequence: TGCGCCAGCGGAGGCCCGGGTCTGGAGACCCAGTACTTC. Protein: CASGGPGLETQYF.

The genes are TRBV5-6 and TRBJ2-5; TRBD2 matches at 8 bases. The CDR3 length is 14 residues. After removal of 4 bases from V and 2 bases from J, the junction contained 4 bases not matched to a gene. Germline CDR1 reads SGHDT; CDR2 reads YYEEEE. The CDR3 loop is CASSLLAVQETQYF. CDR3 DNA: TGTGCCAGCAGCCTACTAGCGGTTCAAGAGACCCAGTACTTC.